Given below is one T cell receptor (beta chain) in context. The antigen remains undetermined. This specimen comes from a study of cytomegalovirus exposure and HLA in healthy donors. Study-wide background: The 110 or so validation repertoires used a platform that matched the one used for the approximately 620 first-cohort repertoires, as a later analysis reported. Whole-study findings and limits: In vitro data verified a few CMV-associated chains as specific for CMV antigens. The finding came from a later analysis; first-cohort TCR clusters tended to co-occur in the approximately 120 validation repertoires.

Using immunoSEQ multiplex PCR, the repertoire was profiled, and TCRdb retains in-frame clones only, with some absent. The sample consists of 150,000 to 200,000 clones, roughly 86% of them appearing once. The junction had 5 bases not matched to a gene; V was cut back by 0 bases and J by 4 bases. Germline values: CDR1 SGHNT, CDR2 YYREEE (reference sequence). The CDR3 has 16 amino acids. The J gene is TRBJ2-7, the V gene TRBV5-4; TRBD2 aligns across 12 bases. The sample taken for sequencing was PBMCs. This receptor was obtained from a woman aged 18-29 years in good health and CMV-seronegative. The CDR3 spells CASSLESGLAGYEQYF. The CDR3 DNA reads TGTGCCAGCAGCTTGGAGTCTGGACTAGCGGGATACGAGCAGTACTTC.